These 16 T cell receptor beta chains share one sample of origin, sequenced in a study of CD8 T cells in Susac syndrome. It was with random hexamers that 0.5 to 1 ug RNA was reverse transcribed. One entry per CDR3 protein, called by TCRdb with MiXCR from the immunoSEQ multiplex PCR reads. The data show approximately 300,000 distinct CDR3 sequences, with approximately 85% seen just once and around 0.2% held by the top ten. Sequencing used CD8+ T cells from PBMCs. These receptor sequences come from a human donor with multiple sclerosis.

The genes are TRBV4-3 and TRBJ2-1; the match to TRBD2 covers 7 bases. CDR1 is LGHNA and CDR2 is YSLEER in the germline V gene. With 0 bases clipped from V and 6 bases from J, the junction kept 8 bases outside the gene matches. This CDR3 spans 16 amino acids. CDR3 residues: CASSQDREGTGNEQFF. DNA for the CDR3: TGCGCCAGCAGCCAAGATAGGGAGGGAACTGGCAATGAGCAGTTCTTC.

This clonotype is a singleton in its sample. The chain carries TRBV13 and TRBJ2-3; no definite D call. This CDR3 spans 13 amino acids. Trimming took off 2 bases at V and 9 bases at J, with 12 bases between the two ends. Germline CDR1 and CDR2: PRHDT and FYEKMQ (reference sequence). CDR3 sequence (DNA): TGTGCCAGCAGCTTAAAGTCCCTGTGGACGCAGTATTTT. Translation gives CASSLKSLWTQYF.

The J gene is TRBJ2-7, the V gene TRBV5-4, with 12 positions matching TRBD2. Germline V lookup: CDR1 SGHNT, CDR2 YYREEE (reference sequence). This CDR3 has 15 amino acids. V was pared by 4 bases and J by 3 bases, with 5 bases of the junction left unmatched. The DNA of the CDR3 is TGTGCCAGCAGCCTACTAGCGGGAGGCGACTACGAGCAGTACTTC. Translated, it gives CASSLLAGGDYEQYF.

CDR3 sequence (DNA): TGTGCCAGCAGTTCCCGACAGGGAACAGACACTGAAGCTTTCTTT. Protein: CASSSRQGTDTEAFF. The chain joins TRBV27 to TRBJ1-1; 7 bases fit TRBD1. The CDR3 is 15 residues long. CDR1 and CDR2 from the germline V gene are MNHEY and SMNVEV (reference sequence). Trimming removed 4 bases from V and 3 bases from J; junction bases left unmatched: 8.

The table lists this clonotype with a count of one. The rearrangement links TRBV27 to TRBJ1-5, with 7 bases matching TRBD1. Germline CDR1 and CDR2: MNHEY and SMNVEV (reference sequence). Trimming cost V 6 bases and J 3 bases; bases outside gene matches: 5. The CDR3 is made up of 14 amino acids. The CDR3 region is CASSTDRYNQPQHF. Written as DNA, the CDR3 is TGTGCCAGCAGCACGGACAGGTACAATCAGCCCCAGCATTTT.

The gene calls are TRBV7-6 and TRBJ2-7; 10 nucleotides match TRBD2. V lost 5 bases, J lost 2 bases, and 6 bases stayed unmatched. This CDR3 contains 15 residues. Germline lookup yields CDR1 SGHVS and CDR2 FNYEAQ. The CDR3 sequence is CASSLGLAAPYEQYF. CDR3 DNA: TGTGCCAGCAGCCTCGGACTAGCGGCCCCCTACGAGCAGTACTTC.

The chain uses TRBV14 and TRBJ2-7, with D unresolved. This CDR3 comprises 11 residues. The germline V and J ends were trimmed by 2 bases and 3 bases, with 2 bases remaining between them. Germline CDR1 is SGHDN and CDR2 is FVKESK. The CDR3 bases are TGTGCCAGCAGCCAACACTACGAGCAGTACTTC. It is translated as CASSQHYEQYF.

J is TRBJ2-1 and V is TRBV12-3 or TRBV12-4; 8 bases match TRBD2. The CDR3 runs to 11 residues. Losses at the gene ends were 10 bases for V and 7 bases for J; bases not matched to a gene: 3. Here the CDR3 reads CATREGNEQFF. CDR3 DNA sequence: TGTGCCACCCGGGAGGGGAATGAGCAGTTCTTC.

This clonotype appeared a few times. The chain joins TRBV6-2 or TRBV6-3 to TRBJ2-3, with TRBD1 identical over 7 bases. The junction had 9 bases not matched to a gene; V was cut back by 2 bases and J by 4 bases. Germline assignment: CDR1 MNHEY and CDR2 SVGEGT. The CDR3 has 16 residues. The CDR3 loop reads CASSYDRVLPADTQYF. CDR3 sequence (DNA): TGTGCCAGCAGTTACGACAGGGTCCTCCCCGCAGATACGCAGTATTTT.

V is TRBV6-2 or TRBV6-3 and J is TRBJ1-2; 8 bases align to TRBD1. The germline V gene encodes CDR1 MNHEY and CDR2 SVGEGT. J gave up 6 bases and V 7 bases, and 13 bases lay outside the gene matches. The CDR3 extends over 15 amino acids. CDR3 sequence: CASNSDRVSVNGYTF. The DNA for the CDR3 is TGTGCCAGCAATTCGGACAGGGTGTCAGTAAATGGCTACACCTTC.

This chain links TRBV19 with TRBJ2-1; 12 positions match TRBD2. Trimming removed 0 bases from V and 1 base from J; junction bases left unmatched: 13. CDR3 size: 21 residues. Germline V gene lookup returns CDR1 LNHDA and CDR2 SQIVND (reference sequence). The CDR3 sequence: CASSIDSASGRAFGSYNEQFF. CDR3 nucleotide sequence: TGTGCCAGTAGTATAGATTCCGCTAGCGGGAGGGCTTTTGGGTCCTACAATGAGCAGTTCTTC.

This chain links TRBV4-3 with TRBJ1-1, with D possibly being TRBD1 (5 bases). CDR1 is LGHNA, CDR2 YSLEER, per germline. The length of the CDR3 is 15 residues. With 5 bases removed from V and 1 base from J, the gap between germline ends came to 14 bases. The CDR3 sequence: CASSFRDGRNTEAFF. As DNA, the CDR3 is TGCGCCAGCAGCTTCCGGGACGGCCGGAACACTGAAGCTTTCTTT.

The chain is built from TRBV12-3 or TRBV12-4 and TRBJ2-6; perhaps TRBD1 as D (5 bases). The CDR3 extends over 16 amino acids. Trimming took off 5 bases at V and 0 bases at J, with 11 bases between the two ends. The CDR3 coding sequence is TGTGCCAGCAGTCCGACAGAGTTCTCTGGGGCCAACGTCCTGACTTTC. Translation gives CASSPTEFSGANVLTF.

This clonotype was seen once. The rearrangement joins TRBV28 to TRBJ2-3; 7 nucleotides align to TRBD2. CDR1 and CDR2 (germline): MDHEN, SYDVKM. Trimming removed 0 bases from V and 15 bases from J; junction bases left unmatched: 30. CDR3 length: 20 amino acids. The CDR3 spells CASSLWPLYTREAHTDTHYF. The CDR3 DNA is TGTGCCAGCAGTTTATGGCCCTTGTATACACGGGAGGCCCACACAGATACACACTATTTT.

This clonotype appeared a few times. This chain joins TRBV6-2 or TRBV6-3 and TRBJ2-7; D is ambiguous. Germline loops: CDR1 MNHEY, CDR2 SVGEGT. V lost 0 bases, J lost 3 bases, and 15 bases lay in between. The CDR3 consists of 16 residues. CDR3 bases: TGTGCCAGCAGTTACTCCGGGTCCATTAACCTCTACGAGCAGTACTTC. Protein product: CASSYSGSINLYEQYF.

This clonotype was seen just once. The chain has TRBV18 and TRBJ2-1, with D tentatively TRBD2 (6 bases). Trimming removed 1 base from V and 0 bases from J, with 19 bases in between. CDR3 length: 19 residues. In germline, CDR1 is KGHSH, CDR2 LQKENI. The CDR3, as DNA: TGTGCCAGCTCACCACGGGCGGGACCCATAACTCCCTCCTACAATGAGCAGTTCTTC. Translated, it gives CASSPRAGPITPSYNEQFF.